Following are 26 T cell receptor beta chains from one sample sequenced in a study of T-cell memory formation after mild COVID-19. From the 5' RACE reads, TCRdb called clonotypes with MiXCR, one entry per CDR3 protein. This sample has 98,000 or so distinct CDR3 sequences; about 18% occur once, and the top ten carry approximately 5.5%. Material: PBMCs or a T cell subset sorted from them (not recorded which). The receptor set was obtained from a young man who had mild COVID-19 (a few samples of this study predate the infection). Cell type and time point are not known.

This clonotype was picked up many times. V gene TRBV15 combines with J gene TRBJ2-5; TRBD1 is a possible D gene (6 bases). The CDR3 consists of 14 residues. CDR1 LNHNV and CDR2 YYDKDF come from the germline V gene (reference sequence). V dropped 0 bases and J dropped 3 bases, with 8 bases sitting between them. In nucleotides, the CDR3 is TGTGCCACCAGCAGAGAGGACAGAAAAGAGACCCAGTACTTC. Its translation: CATSREDRKETQYF.

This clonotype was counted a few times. CDR3 DNA sequence: TGCGCCAGCAGCCAAGAACGCTTCGGGGAGCTGTTTTTT. The encoded protein is CASSQERFGELFF. The chain has TRBV4-3 and TRBJ2-2; no clear D. This CDR3 spans 13 amino acids. The V end was cut by 0 bases, the J end by 7 bases, with 6 bases between. Germline V CDR1 and CDR2: LGHNA, YSLEER.

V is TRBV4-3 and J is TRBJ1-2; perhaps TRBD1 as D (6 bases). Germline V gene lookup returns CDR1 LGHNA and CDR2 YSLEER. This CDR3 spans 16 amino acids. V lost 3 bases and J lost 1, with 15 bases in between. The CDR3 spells CASSQERQAHNYGYTF. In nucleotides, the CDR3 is TGCGCCAGCAGCCAGGAAAGACAGGCTCATAACTATGGCTACACCTTC.

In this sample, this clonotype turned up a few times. The CDR3 loop reads CASSLADSSYEQYF. The CDR3 DNA reads TGCGCCAGCAGCTTGGCGGACTCAAGCTACGAGCAGTACTTC. The chain carries TRBV5-1 and TRBJ2-7; tentatively, D is TRBD2 (5 bases). Trimming stripped 0 bases from V and 3 bases from J, with 10 bases between. Germline V lookup: CDR1 SGHRS, CDR2 YFSETQ. The CDR3 spans 14 residues.

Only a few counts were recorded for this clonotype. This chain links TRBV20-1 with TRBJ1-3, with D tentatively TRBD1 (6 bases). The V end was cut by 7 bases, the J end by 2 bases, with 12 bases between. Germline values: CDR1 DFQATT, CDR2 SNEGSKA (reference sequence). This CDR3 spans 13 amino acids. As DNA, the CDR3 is TGCAGTGGAACAGGGTCGCCTGGAAACACCATATATTTT. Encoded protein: CSGTGSPGNTIYF.

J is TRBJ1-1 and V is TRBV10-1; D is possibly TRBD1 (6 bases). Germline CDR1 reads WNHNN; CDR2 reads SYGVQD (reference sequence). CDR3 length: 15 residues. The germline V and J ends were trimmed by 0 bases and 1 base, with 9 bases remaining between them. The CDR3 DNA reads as TGCGCCAGCAGTGAGTCGGGCAGGGGGAACACTGAAGCTTTCTTT. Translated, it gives CASSESGRGNTEAFF.

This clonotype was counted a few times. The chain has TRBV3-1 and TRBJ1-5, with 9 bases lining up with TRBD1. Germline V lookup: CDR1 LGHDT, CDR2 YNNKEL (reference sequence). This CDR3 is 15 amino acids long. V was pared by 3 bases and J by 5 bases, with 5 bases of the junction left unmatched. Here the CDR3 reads CASSHGDRAHQPQHF. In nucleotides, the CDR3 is TGTGCCAGCAGCCACGGGGACAGGGCCCATCAGCCCCAGCATTTT. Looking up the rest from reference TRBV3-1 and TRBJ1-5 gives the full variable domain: DTAVSQTPKYLVTQMGNDKSIKCEQNLGHDTMYWYKQDSKKFLKIMFSYNNKELIINETVPNRFSPKSPDKAHLNLHINSLELGDSAVYFCASSHGDRAHQPQHFGDGTRLSIL.

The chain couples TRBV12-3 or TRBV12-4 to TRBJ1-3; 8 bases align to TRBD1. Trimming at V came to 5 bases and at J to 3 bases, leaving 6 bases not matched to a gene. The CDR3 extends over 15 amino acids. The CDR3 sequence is CASSLQGAGGNTIYF. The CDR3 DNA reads TGTGCCAGCAGTCTTCAGGGGGCAGGTGGAAACACCATATATTTT.

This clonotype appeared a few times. The CDR3 sequence is CSASTDTQYF. CDR3 in DNA: TGCAGTGCTAGTACAGATACGCAGTATTTT. The chain recombines TRBV20-1 with TRBJ2-3; D is ambiguous. Germline CDR1 is DFQATT and CDR2 is SNEGSKA (reference sequence). This CDR3 has 10 residues. Trimming shortened V by 3 bases and J by 3 bases, and 1 base separated the two germline ends.

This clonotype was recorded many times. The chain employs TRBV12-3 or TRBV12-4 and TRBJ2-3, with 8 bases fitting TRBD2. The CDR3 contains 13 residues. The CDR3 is CVNERGPADTQYF. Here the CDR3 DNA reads TGTGTCAACGAGCGGGGGCCAGCAGATACGCAGTATTTT.

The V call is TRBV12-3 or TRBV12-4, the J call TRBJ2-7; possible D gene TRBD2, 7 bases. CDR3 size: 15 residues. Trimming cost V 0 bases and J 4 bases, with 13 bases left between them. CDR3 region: CASSLAPGGFYEQYF. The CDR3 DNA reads TGTGCCAGCAGTTTAGCCCCGGGGGGCTTTTACGAGCAGTACTTC.

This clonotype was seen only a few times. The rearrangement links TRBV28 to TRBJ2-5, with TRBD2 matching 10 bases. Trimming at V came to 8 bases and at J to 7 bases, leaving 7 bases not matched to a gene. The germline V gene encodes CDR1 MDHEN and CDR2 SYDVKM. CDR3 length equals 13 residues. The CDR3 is CASGLAALGTQYF. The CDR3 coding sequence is TGTGCCAGCGGACTAGCGGCCCTCGGGACCCAGTACTTC.

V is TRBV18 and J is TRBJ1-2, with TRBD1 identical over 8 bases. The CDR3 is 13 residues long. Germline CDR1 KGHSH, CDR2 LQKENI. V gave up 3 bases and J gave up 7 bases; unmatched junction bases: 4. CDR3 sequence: CASSPRQGFGYTF. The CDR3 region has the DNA TGTGCCAGCTCACCTAGACAGGGGTTTGGCTACACCTTC. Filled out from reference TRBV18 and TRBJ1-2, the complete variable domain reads NAGVMQNPRHLVRRRGQEARLRCSPMKGHSHVYWYRQLPEEGLKFMVYLQKENIIDESGMPKERFSAEFPKEGPSILRIQQVVRGDSAAYFCASSPRQGFGYTFGSGTRLTVV.

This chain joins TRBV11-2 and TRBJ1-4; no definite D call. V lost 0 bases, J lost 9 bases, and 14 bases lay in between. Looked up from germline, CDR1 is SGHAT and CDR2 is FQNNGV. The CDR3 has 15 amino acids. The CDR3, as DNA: TGTGCCAGCAGCTTAGATCGAGAGGGTTGGAAAAAACTGTTTTTT. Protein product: CASSLDREGWKKLFF.

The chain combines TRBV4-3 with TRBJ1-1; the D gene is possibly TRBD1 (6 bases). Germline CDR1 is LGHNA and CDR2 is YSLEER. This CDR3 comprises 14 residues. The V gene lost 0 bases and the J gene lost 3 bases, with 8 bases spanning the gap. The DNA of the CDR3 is TGCGCCAGCAGCCAAGAACAGGGACACACTGAAGCTTTCTTT. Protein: CASSQEQGHTEAFF.

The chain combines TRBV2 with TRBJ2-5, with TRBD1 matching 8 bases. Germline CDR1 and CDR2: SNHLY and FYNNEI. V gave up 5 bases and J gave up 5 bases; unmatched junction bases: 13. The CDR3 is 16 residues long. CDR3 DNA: TGTGCCAGCAGTACTAGCAGGGACAGGCCCAGGGAGACCCAGTACTTC. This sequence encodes CASSTSRDRPRETQYF.

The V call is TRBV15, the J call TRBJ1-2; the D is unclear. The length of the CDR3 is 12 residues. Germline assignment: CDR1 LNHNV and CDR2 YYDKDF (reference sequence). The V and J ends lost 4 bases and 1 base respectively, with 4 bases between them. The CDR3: CATSIDNYGYTF. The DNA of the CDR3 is TGTGCCACCAGCATAGATAACTATGGCTACACCTTC.

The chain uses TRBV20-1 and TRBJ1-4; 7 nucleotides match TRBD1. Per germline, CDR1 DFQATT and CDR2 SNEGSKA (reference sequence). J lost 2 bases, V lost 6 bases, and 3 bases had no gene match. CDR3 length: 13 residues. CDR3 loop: CSARQGTNEKLFF. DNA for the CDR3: TGCAGTGCCAGACAGGGTACTAATGAAAAACTGTTTTTT.

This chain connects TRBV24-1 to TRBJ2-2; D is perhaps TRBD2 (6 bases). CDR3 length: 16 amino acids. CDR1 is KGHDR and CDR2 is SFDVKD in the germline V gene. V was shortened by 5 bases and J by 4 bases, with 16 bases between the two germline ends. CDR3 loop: CATSGSAGTGTGELFF. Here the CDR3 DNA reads TGTGCCACCAGTGGCTCCGCGGGGACTGGCACCGGGGAGCTGTTTTTT.

CDR3 sequence (DNA): TGTGCCAGCTCACCGCGCACGTCAGGGGTGGAGGGAGAGACCCAGTACTTC. Translating it yields CASSPRTSGVEGETQYF. The chain links TRBV18 to TRBJ2-5; D may match TRBD1 or TRBD2 (6 bases each). CDR3 length equals 17 residues. Trimming pared 3 bases from V and 4 bases from J, leaving 21 bases between. Germline values: CDR1 KGHSH, CDR2 LQKENI.

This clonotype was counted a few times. The CDR3 is CASSITAHSNQPQHF. In DNA form, the CDR3 reads TGTGCCAGTAGTATAACAGCGCATAGCAATCAGCCCCAGCATTTT. V and J are TRBV19 and TRBJ1-5; no firm D call. Germline V gives CDR1 LNHDA, CDR2 SQIVND (reference sequence). Trimming shortened V by 2 bases and J by 0 bases, and 8 bases separated the two germline ends. CDR3 length: 15 amino acids.

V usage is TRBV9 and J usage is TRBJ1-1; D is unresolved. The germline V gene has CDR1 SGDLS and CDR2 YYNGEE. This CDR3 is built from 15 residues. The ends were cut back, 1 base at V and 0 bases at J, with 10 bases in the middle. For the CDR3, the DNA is TGTGCCAGCAGCGTATTGGCGGGCCTGAACACTGAAGCTTTCTTT. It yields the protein CASSVLAGLNTEAFF.

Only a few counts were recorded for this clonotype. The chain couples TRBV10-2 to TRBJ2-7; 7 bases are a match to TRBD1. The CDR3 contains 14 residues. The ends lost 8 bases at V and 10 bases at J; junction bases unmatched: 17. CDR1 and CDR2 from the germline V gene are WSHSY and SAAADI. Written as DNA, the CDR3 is TGCGCCAGCCAACCGTCACTCGACAGGGCGACACAGTACTTC. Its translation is CASQPSLDRATQYF.

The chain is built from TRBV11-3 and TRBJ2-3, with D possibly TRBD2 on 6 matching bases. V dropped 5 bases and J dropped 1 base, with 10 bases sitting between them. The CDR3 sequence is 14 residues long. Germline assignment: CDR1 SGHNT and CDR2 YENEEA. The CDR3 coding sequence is TGTGCCAGCAGCAGGGCTAGCGGCACAGATACGCAGTATTTT. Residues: CASSRASGTDTQYF.

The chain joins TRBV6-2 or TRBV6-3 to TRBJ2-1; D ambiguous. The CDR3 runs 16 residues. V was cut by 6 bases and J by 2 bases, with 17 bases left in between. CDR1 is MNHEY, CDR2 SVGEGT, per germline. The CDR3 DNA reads TGTGCCAGCAGGGGGTCCGGAGCTGGGCCCTACAATGAGCAGTTCTTC. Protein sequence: CASRGSGAGPYNEQFF.

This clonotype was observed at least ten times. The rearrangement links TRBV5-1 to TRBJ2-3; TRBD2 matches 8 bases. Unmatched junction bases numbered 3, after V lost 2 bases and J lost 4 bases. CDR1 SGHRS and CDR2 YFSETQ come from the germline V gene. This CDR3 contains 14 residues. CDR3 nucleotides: TGCGCCAGCAGCTTTTACGGGGGGGCAGATACGCAGTATTTT. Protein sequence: CASSFYGGADTQYF.